This passage covers 13 T cell receptor beta chains from one sample sequenced in a study of T cells in Graves' hyperthyroidism and ophthalmopathy (dated by TCRdb to about 2019). The library was obtained by multiplex PCR. Sequencing relied on an Illumina HiSeq 2000. TCR beta CDR3 regions were amplified from RNA transcripts. The TCR CDR3 was subjected to a first round of RT-PCR using the HTBI primer set and the Qiagen OneStep RT-PCR kit. Using fastp at Q25 and MiXCR, TCRdb reprocessed the public reads and kept productive beta chains. When rows share a CDR3 protein, they turn into one entry using the most common DNA and genes. The sample table records over 700,000 distinct CDR3 sequences; over 35% of these occur just once. In total, the top ten clones hold over 8% of the sample. Sample: blood. These receptors were obtained from a man younger than 35 with Graves' hyperthyroidism.

This clonotype was seen a handful of times. The chain carries TRBV7-2 and TRBJ2-7, with 8 bases aligning to TRBD2. The CDR3 is made up of 15 amino acids. Germline V CDR1 and CDR2: SGHTA, FQGNSA. Unmatched junction bases numbered 6, after V lost 5 bases and J lost 0 bases. In DNA, the CDR3 is TGTGCCAGCAGCCCTTATAGCGGGAACTCCTACGAGCAGTACTTC. Translation gives CASSPYSGNSYEQYF.

This clonotype appeared many times. The V and J genes are TRBV29-1 and TRBJ2-5; 13 bases fit TRBD2. V was clipped by 0 bases and J by 3 bases; unmatched bases: 4. There are 16 residues in the CDR3. Germline CDR1 reads SQVTM; CDR2 reads ANQGSEA. The CDR3 protein is CSVEDPGLAGEETQYF. In nucleotides, the CDR3 is TGCAGCGTTGAAGATCCCGGACTAGCGGGAGAAGAGACCCAGTACTTC.

V and J are TRBV25-1 and TRBJ1-4, with D uncertain. Germline values: CDR1 MGHDK, CDR2 SYGVNS. V shed 6 bases and J shed 0 bases, with 23 bases lying between them. This CDR3 is 19 amino acids long. This chain's CDR3 is CASSLYICGISTTNEKLFF. CDR3 nucleotides: TGTGCCAGCAGCTTATACATCTGCGGTATCAGCACAACTAATGAAAAACTGTTTTTT.

The chain recombines TRBV6-5 with TRBJ2-7, with D possibly matching TRBD1 (5 bases). The CDR3 sequence is 14 residues long. V was trimmed by 6 bases and J by 1 base, leaving 13 bases between them. The V gene's germline CDR1 is MNHEY and CDR2 SVGAGI. Here the CDR3 DNA reads TGTGCCAGCAGCCTTGAACAGGCGTCCTACGAGCAGTACTTC. This translates into CASSLEQASYEQYF.

The sample holds many counts of this clonotype. The genes are TRBV2 and TRBJ1-2, with D perhaps matching TRBD1 (6 bases). CDR3 size: 14 residues. V lost 1 base and J 4 bases, leaving 10 bases between the germline ends. Germline CDR1 reads SNHLY; CDR2 reads FYNNEI. Here the CDR3 reads CASSEGNRVYGYTF. The CDR3 nucleotides are TGTGCCAGCAGTGAAGGGAACAGGGTCTATGGCTACACCTTC.

In its sample, this clonotype was seen a few times. The chain couples TRBV20-1 to TRBJ2-2; TRBD2 might be the D (7 bases). CDR3 size: 15 residues. With 6 bases removed from V and 6 bases from J, the gap between germline ends came to 20 bases. Germline V CDR1 and CDR2: DFQATT, SNEGSKA (reference sequence). The CDR3 region has the DNA TGCAGTGCCATTGCCCGGCGGGGGCGACCCGGGGAGCTGTTTTTT. Translating it yields CSAIARRGRPGELFF.

This rearrangement joins TRBV9 to TRBJ1-1; D call uncertain. Germline loops: CDR1 SGDLS, CDR2 YYNGEE. Trimming stripped 4 bases from V and 4 bases from J, with 11 bases between. The CDR3 contains 13 residues. As DNA, the CDR3 is TGTGCCAGCAGCCAAGCGTCGCGCACTGAAGCTTTCTTT. Translated, it gives CASSQASRTEAFF. Variable domain in full (rest from reference TRBV9 and TRBJ1-1): DSGVTQTPKHLITATGQRVTLRCSPRSGDLSVYWYQQSLDQGLQFLIQYYNGEERAKGNILERFSAQQFPDLHSELNLSSLELGDSALYFCASSQASRTEAFFGQGTRLTVV.

The J gene is TRBJ2-7, the V gene TRBV20-1; 7 bases are shared with TRBD2. The CDR3 runs to 12 residues. Trimming at V came to 2 bases and at J to 7 bases, leaving 5 bases not matched to a gene. Germline CDR1 reads DFQATT; CDR2 reads SNEGSKA (reference sequence). CDR3 loop: CSARLAAGEQYF. The CDR3 bases are TGCAGTGCTAGACTAGCGGCGGGGGAGCAGTACTTC.

This clonotype has a single count. The chain carries TRBV7-6 and TRBJ2-7, with 7 bases aligning to TRBD1. CDR3 size: 13 residues. V was pared by 5 bases and J by 7 bases, with 8 bases of the junction left unmatched. The germline V gene has CDR1 SGHVS and CDR2 FNYEAQ. As DNA, the CDR3 is TGTGCCAGCAGCCCAACCTCGGGACAGGAGCAGTACTTC. Translation gives CASSPTSGQEQYF.

The chain is built from TRBV2 and TRBJ2-1; D remains ambiguous. Germline loops: CDR1 SNHLY, CDR2 FYNNEI. V gave up 8 bases and J gave up 14 bases, with 16 bases separating them. The CDR3 extends over 11 amino acids. CDR3 sequence: CASFASRVEFF. The CDR3 nucleotides are TGTGCCAGCTTCGCGTCCCGGGTGGAGTTCTTC.

The chain has TRBV20-1 and TRBJ2-2; 8 bases are shared with TRBD2. Germline CDR1 reads DFQATT; CDR2 reads SNEGSKA (reference sequence). V trimming: 6 bases; J trimming: 5 bases; junction bases outside the gene matches: 11. The CDR3 sequence is 15 residues long. CDR3 in DNA: TGCAGTGCGAAGATCGGGGGGGGAGGAACCGGGGAGCTGTTTTTT. Its translation is CSAKIGGGGTGELFF.

This clonotype was seen ten or more times. The gene calls are TRBV7-9 and TRBJ1-1, with a tentative D call TRBD1 (5 bases). In germline, CDR1 is SEHNR, CDR2 FQNEAQ (reference sequence). The CDR3 extends over 12 amino acids. V was shortened by 5 bases and J by 6 bases, with 10 bases between the two germline ends. CDR3: CASSPQGSEAFF. The CDR3 bases are TGTGCCAGCAGCCCCCAGGGCTCTGAAGCTTTCTTT. Full variable domain (missing parts from reference TRBV7-9 and TRBJ1-1): DTGVSQNPRHKITKRGQNVTFRCDPISEHNRLYWYRQTLGQGPEFLTYFQNEAQLEKSRLLSDRFSAERPKGSFSTLEIQRTEQGDSAMYLCASSPQGSEAFFGQGTRLTVV.

This clonotype was counted many times. The chain joins TRBV29-1 to TRBJ2-7; either TRBD1 or TRBD2 may supply D (5 bases each). Trimming took off 7 bases at V and 3 bases at J, with 22 bases between the two ends. The CDR3 sequence is 15 residues long. CDR1 is SQVTM and CDR2 is ANQGSEA in the germline V gene. DNA of the CDR3: TGCAGCGCCCTGGCCGAGGGGATTGAAGGCTACGAGCAGTACTTC. This encodes CSALAEGIEGYEQYF.